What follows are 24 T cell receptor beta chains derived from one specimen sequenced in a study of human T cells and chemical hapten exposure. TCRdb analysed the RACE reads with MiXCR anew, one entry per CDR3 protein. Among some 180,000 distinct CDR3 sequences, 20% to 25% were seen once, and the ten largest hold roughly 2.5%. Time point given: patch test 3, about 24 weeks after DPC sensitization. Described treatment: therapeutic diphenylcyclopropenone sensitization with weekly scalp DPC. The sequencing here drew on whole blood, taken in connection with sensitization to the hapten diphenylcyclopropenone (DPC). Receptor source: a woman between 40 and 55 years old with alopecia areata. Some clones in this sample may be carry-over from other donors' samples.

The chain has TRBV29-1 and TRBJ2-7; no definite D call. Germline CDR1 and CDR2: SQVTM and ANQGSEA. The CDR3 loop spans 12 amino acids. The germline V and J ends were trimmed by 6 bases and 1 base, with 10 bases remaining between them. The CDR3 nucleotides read TGCAGCGTGTGGACGGATTCCTACGAGCAGTACTTC. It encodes CSVWTDSYEQYF.

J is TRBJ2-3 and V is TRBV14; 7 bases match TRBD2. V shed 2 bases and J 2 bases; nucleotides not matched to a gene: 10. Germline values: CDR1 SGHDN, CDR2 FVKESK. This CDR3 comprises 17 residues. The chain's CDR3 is CASSQRFGREYTDTQYF. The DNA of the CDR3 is TGTGCCAGCAGCCAAAGGTTCGGGCGGGAGTACACAGATACGCAGTATTTT.

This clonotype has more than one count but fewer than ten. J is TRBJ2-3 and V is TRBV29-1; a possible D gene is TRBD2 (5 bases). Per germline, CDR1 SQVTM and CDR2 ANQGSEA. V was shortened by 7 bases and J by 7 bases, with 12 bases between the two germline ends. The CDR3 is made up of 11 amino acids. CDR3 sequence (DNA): TGCAGCGGGGAGACGGCTAATACGCAGTATTTT. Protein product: CSGETANTQYF.

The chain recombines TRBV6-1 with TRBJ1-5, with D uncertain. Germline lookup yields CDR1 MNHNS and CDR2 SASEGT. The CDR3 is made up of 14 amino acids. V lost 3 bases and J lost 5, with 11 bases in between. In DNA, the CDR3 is TGTGCCAGCAGTGAGGCAGGTCTGGATCAGCCCCAGCATTTT. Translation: CASSEAGLDQPQHF.

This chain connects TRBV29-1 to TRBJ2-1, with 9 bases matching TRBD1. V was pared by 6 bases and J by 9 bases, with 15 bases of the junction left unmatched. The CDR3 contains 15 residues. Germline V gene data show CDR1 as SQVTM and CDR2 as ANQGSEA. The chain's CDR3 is CSVSRDREPSSEQFF. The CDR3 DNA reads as TGCAGCGTCAGCCGGGACAGGGAACCTTCTAGTGAGCAGTTCTTC.

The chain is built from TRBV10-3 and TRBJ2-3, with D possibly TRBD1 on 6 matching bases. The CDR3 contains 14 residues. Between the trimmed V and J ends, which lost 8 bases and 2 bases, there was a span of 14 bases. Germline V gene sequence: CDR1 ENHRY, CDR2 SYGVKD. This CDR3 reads CAISRTEDTDTQYF. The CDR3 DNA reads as TGTGCCATCTCCAGGACAGAGGACACAGATACGCAGTATTTT.

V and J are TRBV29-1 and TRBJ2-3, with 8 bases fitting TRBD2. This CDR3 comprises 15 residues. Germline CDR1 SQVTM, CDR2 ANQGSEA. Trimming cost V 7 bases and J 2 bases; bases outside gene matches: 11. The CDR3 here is CSGARTAGATDTQYF. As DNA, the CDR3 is TGCAGCGGGGCCCGCACAGCGGGAGCCACAGATACGCAGTATTTT.

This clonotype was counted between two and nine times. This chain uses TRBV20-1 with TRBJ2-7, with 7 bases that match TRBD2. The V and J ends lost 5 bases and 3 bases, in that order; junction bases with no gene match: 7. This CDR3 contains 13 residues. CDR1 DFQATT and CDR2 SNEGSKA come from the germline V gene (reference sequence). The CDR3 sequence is CSAPSGGSYEQYF. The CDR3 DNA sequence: TGCAGTGCTCCGTCGGGCGGGAGCTACGAGCAGTACTTC.

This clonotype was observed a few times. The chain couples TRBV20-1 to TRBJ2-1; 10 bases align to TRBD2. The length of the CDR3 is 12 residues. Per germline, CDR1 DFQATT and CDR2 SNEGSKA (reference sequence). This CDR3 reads CRGLAPNNEQFF. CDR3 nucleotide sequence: TGCAGGGGACTAGCGCCCAACAATGAGCAGTTCTTC.

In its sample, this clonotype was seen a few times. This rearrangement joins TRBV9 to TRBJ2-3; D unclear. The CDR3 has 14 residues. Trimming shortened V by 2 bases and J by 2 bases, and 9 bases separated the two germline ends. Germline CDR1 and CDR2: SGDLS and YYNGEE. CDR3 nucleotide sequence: TGTGCCAGCAGCGTTAGGCACTCCACAGATACGCAGTATTTT. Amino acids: CASSVRHSTDTQYF.

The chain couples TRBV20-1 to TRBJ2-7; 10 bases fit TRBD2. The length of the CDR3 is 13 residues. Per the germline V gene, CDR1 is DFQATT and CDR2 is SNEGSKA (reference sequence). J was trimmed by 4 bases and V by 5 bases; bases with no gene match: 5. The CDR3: CSAPTTSGYEQYF. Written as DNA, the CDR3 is TGCAGTGCTCCGACGACTAGCGGGTACGAGCAGTACTTC.

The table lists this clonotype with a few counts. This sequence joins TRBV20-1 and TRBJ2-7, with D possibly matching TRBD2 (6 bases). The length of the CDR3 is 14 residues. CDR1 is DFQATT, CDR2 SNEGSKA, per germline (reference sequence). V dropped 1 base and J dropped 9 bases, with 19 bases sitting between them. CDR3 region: CSARVRAGYNLQYF. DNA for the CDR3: TGCAGTGCTAGAGTAAGAGCGGGCTATAATTTGCAGTACTTC.

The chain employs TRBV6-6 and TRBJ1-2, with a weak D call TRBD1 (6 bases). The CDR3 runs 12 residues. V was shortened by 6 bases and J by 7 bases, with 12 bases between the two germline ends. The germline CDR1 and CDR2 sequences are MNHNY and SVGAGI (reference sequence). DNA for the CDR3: TGTGCCAGCAGGGCAGGGGATAGTGGCTACACCTTC. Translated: CASRAGDSGYTF.

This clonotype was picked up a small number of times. CDR3 in amino acids: CASKGRVFTEAFF. The CDR3 coding sequence is TGTGCCAGCAAAGGAAGGGTGTTCACTGAAGCTTTCTTT. This rearrangement joins TRBV6-2 or TRBV6-3 to TRBJ1-1, with unresolved D. V was cut by 7 bases and J by 4 bases, with 13 bases left in between. This CDR3 is 13 amino acids long. Germline loops: CDR1 MNHEY, CDR2 SVGEGT.

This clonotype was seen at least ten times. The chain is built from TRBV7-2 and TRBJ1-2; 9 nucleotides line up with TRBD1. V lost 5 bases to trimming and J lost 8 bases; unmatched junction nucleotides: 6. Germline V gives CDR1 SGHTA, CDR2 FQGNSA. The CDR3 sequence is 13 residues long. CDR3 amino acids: CASSPWTGAGYTF. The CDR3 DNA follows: TGTGCCAGCAGCCCCTGGACAGGGGCGGGCTACACCTTC.

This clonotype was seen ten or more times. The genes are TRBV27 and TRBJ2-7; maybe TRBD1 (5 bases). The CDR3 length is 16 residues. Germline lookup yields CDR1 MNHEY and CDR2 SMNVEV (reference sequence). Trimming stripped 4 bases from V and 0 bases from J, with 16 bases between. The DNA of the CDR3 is TGTGCCAGCAGTTCGCCTTCCAGGGTCCTCTCCTACGAGCAGTACTTC. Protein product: CASSSPSRVLSYEQYF.

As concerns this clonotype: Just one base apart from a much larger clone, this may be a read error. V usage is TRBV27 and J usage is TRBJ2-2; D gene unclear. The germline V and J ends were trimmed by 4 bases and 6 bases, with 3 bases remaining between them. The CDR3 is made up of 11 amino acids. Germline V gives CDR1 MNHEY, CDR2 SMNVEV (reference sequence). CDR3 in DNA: TGTGCCAGCAGTTGGGCCGGGGAGCTGTTTTTT. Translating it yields CASSWAGELFF.

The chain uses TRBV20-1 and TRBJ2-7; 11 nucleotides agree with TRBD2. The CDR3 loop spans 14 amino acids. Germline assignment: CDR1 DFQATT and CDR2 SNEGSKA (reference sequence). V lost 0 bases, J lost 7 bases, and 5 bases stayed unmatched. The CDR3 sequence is CSARDLAGGSEQYF. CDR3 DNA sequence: TGCAGTGCTAGAGATCTAGCGGGAGGCTCGGAGCAGTACTTC.

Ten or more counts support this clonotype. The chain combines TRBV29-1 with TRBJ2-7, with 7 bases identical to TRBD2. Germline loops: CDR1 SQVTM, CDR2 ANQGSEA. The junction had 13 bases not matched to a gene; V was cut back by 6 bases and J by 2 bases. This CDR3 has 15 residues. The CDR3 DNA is TGCAGCGTGGCACGTCCGCGCGGGAGTACCTACGAGCAGTACTTC. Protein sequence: CSVARPRGSTYEQYF.

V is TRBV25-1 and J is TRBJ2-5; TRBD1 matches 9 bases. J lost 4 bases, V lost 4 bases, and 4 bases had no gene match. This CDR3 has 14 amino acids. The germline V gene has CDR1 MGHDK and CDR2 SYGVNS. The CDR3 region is CASSGPDRGETQYF. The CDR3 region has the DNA TGTGCCAGCAGTGGACCGGACAGGGGAGAGACCCAGTACTTC.

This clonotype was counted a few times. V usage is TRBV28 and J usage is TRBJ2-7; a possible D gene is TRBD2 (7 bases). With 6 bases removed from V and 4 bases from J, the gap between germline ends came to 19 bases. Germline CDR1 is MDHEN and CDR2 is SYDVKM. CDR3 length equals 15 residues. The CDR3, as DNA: TGTGCCAGCAGAGACCCGGGGGGCCCAGCTTACGAGCAGTACTTC. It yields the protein CASRDPGGPAYEQYF.

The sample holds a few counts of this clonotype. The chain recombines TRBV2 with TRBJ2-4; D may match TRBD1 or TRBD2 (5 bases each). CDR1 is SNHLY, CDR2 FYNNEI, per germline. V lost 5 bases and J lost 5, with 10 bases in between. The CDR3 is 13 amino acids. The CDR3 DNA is TGTGCCAGCAGTCCGGGACGGGAAAACATTCAGTACTTC. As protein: CASSPGRENIQYF.

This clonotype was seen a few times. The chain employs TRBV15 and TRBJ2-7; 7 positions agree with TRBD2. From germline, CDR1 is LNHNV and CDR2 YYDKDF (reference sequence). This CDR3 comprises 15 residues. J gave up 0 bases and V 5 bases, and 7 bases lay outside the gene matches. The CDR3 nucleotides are TGTGCCACCAGCCCTGGGACTACAAGCTCCTACGAGCAGTACTTC. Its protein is CATSPGTTSSYEQYF.

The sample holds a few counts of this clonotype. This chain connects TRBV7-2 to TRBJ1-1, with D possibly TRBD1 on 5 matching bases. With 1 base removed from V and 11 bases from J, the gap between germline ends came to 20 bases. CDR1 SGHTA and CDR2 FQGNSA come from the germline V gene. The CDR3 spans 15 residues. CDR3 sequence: CASSLGGVMGIGAFF. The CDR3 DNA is TGTGCCAGCAGCTTAGGGGGGGTGATGGGAATTGGCGCTTTCTTT.